This TCR beta chain originates from a study of cytotoxic CD8 clonotypes in ibrutinib-treated CLL. Study as a whole: Responses comprised approximately 24 partial and 2 complete; at median around six years, 14 remained remitted and roughly 12 progressed. General study results and limits: Clonality measured at baseline exceeded age-matched healthy donors, tracking circulating CD8+ T-cell counts.

CDR3 length: 17 amino acids. Germline V gene data show CDR1 as MGHRA and CDR2 as YSYEKL. V trimming: 1 base; J trimming: 9 bases; junction bases outside the gene matches: 11. Turning to this clone: The antigen remains undetermined.

TCRdb's copy holds only in-frame clones and misses some; the assay was immunoSEQ multiplex PCR. The sample has 190,000 or so clones, approximately 68% seen once; the top ten hold 13%. The receptor was isolated from a human donor with chronic lymphocytic leukemia. The chain is built from TRBV4-1 and TRBJ2-7; 14 positions agree with TRBD2. Sample: PBMCs, taken after 24 months of ibrutinib treatment. The CDR3 region is CASSQGHLGLAGAGQYF. As DNA, the CDR3 is TGCGCCAGCAGCCAAGGGCATTTGGGACTAGCGGGAGCCGGGCAGTACTTC.